The 21 T cell receptor beta chains given below trace back to one sample, sequenced in a study of blood T cell repertoires in COVID-19. The data were produced by immunoSEQ multiplex PCR, yet TCRdb's version contains in-frame clones alone and is incomplete. The sample yields some 220,000 clones, 84% seen once. Material for sequencing was peripheral blood. These receptors were obtained from a middle-aged man with acute or convalescent COVID-19.

The rearrangement uses TRBV18 and TRBJ2-5; TRBD2 aligns across 12 bases. V trimming: 5 bases; J trimming: 2 bases; junction bases outside the gene matches: 12. The CDR3 has 18 residues. Germline-derived CDR1 and CDR2 are KGHSH and LQKENI. CDR3: CASSSLLAGGSAQETQYF. The CDR3 DNA reads TGTGCCAGCTCAAGTCTACTAGCGGGGGGCTCCGCTCAAGAGACCCAGTACTTC.

The rearrangement joins TRBV9 to TRBJ2-7; a possible D gene is TRBD1 (5 bases). The V and J ends lost 4 bases and 2 bases respectively, with 19 bases between them. Looked up from germline, CDR1 is SGDLS and CDR2 is YYNGEE. This CDR3 region has 16 residues. The chain's CDR3 is CASSLNQGSPTYEQYF. CDR3 nucleotides: TGTGCCAGCAGCCTAAACCAGGGATCCCCGACCTACGAGCAGTACTTC.

The genes are TRBV18 and TRBJ1-2, with 10 bases lining up with TRBD1. The trim removed 3 bases at V and 2 bases at J, leaving 3 bases unmatched. The CDR3 has 15 amino acids. Germline lookup yields CDR1 KGHSH and CDR2 LQKENI. The CDR3, as DNA: TGTGCCAGCTCACCGCCGGGACAGGGGAACTATGGCTACACCTTC. It encodes CASSPPGQGNYGYTF.

This chain links TRBV3-1 (or the pseudogene TRBV3-2) with TRBJ2-1; D is possibly TRBD2 (6 bases). The ends were cut back, 1 base at V and 10 bases at J, with 14 bases in the middle. CDR3 length equals 14 residues. Per the germline V gene, CDR1 is LGHDT and CDR2 is YNNKEL (reference sequence). The CDR3 sequence: CASSQVPGAGEQFF. CDR3 bases: TGTGCCAGCAGCCAAGTACCGGGAGCAGGGGAGCAGTTCTTC.

The V and J genes are TRBV5-8 and TRBJ1-1, with 8 bases that match TRBD1. CDR1 and CDR2 (germline): SGHTS, YDEGEE. V shed 4 bases and J 5 bases; nucleotides not matched to a gene: 10. This CDR3 is built from 15 residues. The DNA of the CDR3 is TGTGCCAGCAGCGAAAACCGGGACAGGACAACTGAAGCTTTCTTT. Translation: CASSENRDRTTEAFF.

The chain's CDR3 is CASSLRSPGWNTEAFF. The CDR3 coding sequence is TGTGCCAGCAGTTTAAGGTCTCCGGGGTGGAACACTGAAGCTTTCTTT. The chain recombines TRBV27 with TRBJ1-1; D is undetermined. The V end was cut by 2 bases, the J end by 1 base, with 14 bases between. The CDR3 sequence is 16 residues long. Germline V gene lookup returns CDR1 MNHEY and CDR2 SMNVEV (reference sequence).

This chain joins TRBV7-8 and TRBJ2-7, with D perhaps TRBD2 (5 bases). From germline, CDR1 is SGHVS and CDR2 FQNEAQ. The CDR3 spans 14 residues. V was clipped by 3 bases and J by 2 bases, with 11 bases between them. Here the CDR3 reads CASSLGAFAYEQYF. The CDR3 nucleotides are TGTGCCAGCAGCTTGGGAGCTTTTGCCTACGAGCAGTACTTC.

The rearrangement joins TRBV27 to TRBJ2-5; D is possibly TRBD1 (5 bases). Germline values: CDR1 MNHEY, CDR2 SMNVEV (reference sequence). Trimming shortened V by 5 bases and J by 1 base, and 11 bases separated the two germline ends. The CDR3 sequence is 14 residues long. CDR3: CASSTHRIQETQYF. The DNA of the CDR3 is TGTGCCAGCAGTACCCACAGGATCCAAGAGACCCAGTACTTC.

The gene calls are TRBV2 and TRBJ2-7, with 7 positions matching TRBD1. After removal of 8 bases from V and 2 bases from J, the junction contained 6 bases not matched to a gene. Germline V gene data show CDR1 as SNHLY and CDR2 as FYNNEI. This CDR3 is 13 amino acids long. CDR3 coding DNA: TGTGCCAGCCACCGGGACAGCGCCTACGAGCAGTACTTC. As protein: CASHRDSAYEQYF.

This clone was detected once. This sequence joins TRBV19 and TRBJ1-5, with 7 nucleotides matching TRBD1. V gave up 4 bases and J gave up 0 bases; unmatched junction bases: 12. The germline V gene encodes CDR1 LNHDA and CDR2 SQIVND (reference sequence). The CDR3 length is 18 residues. CDR3 sequence reads: CASSTRQGGGDSNQPQHF. The CDR3 DNA reads TGTGCCAGTAGTACAAGACAGGGTGGTGGGGATAGCAATCAGCCCCAGCATTTT. The full variable domain, with the rest looked up from reference TRBV19 and TRBJ1-5, is DGGITQSPKYLFRKEGQNVTLSCEQNLNHDAMYWYRQDPGQGLRLIYYSQIVNDFQKGDIAEGYSVSREKKESFPLTVTSAQKNPTAFYLCASSTRQGGGDSNQPQHFGDGTRLSIL.

This chain links TRBV18 with TRBJ1-1; 8 bases line up with TRBD1. V shed 6 bases and J 4 bases; nucleotides not matched to a gene: 4. The germline gives CDR1 KGHSH, CDR2 LQKENI. The length of the CDR3 is 13 residues. CDR3 DNA sequence: TGTGCCAGCTCTCCGGACAGGGCCACTGAAGCTTTCTTT. Encoded protein: CASSPDRATEAFF.

This clone was recorded once. This chain links TRBV7-2 with TRBJ1-4; D is ambiguous. There are 15 residues in the CDR3. Trimming shortened V by 1 base and J by 8 bases, and 14 bases separated the two germline ends. CDR1 is SGHTA, CDR2 FQGNSA, per germline. The CDR3 loop reads CASSLVGGGGEKLFF. In DNA, the CDR3 is TGTGCCAGCAGCTTAGTTGGCGGCGGAGGAGAAAAACTGTTTTTT.

The table lists this clone with a few counts. The chain is built from TRBV5-3 and TRBJ1-1, with 8 bases matching TRBD1. Being an ORF, TRBV5-3 has a function that is uncertain. This CDR3 is built from 12 residues. Losses at the gene ends were 7 bases for V and 4 bases for J; bases not matched to a gene: 3. Written as DNA, the CDR3 is TGTGCCAGAGTCGACAGGGGCACTGAAGCTTTCTTT. This encodes CARVDRGTEAFF.

The chain carries TRBV6-5 and TRBJ1-4; tentatively, D is TRBD1 (5 bases). The germline V and J ends were trimmed by 0 bases and 7 bases, with 15 bases remaining between them. This CDR3 contains 16 residues. Germline V gene sequence: CDR1 MNHEY, CDR2 SVGAGI. The CDR3 reads CASSYSAGKGVEKLFF. CDR3 nucleotide sequence: TGTGCCAGCAGTTACTCGGCAGGGAAGGGTGTTGAAAAACTGTTTTTT.

This clone was counted once. The chain has TRBV18 and TRBJ2-1; 10 bases are a match to TRBD2. This CDR3 has 15 residues. The V and J ends lost 2 bases and 4 bases, in that order; junction bases with no gene match: 2. Germline CDR1 KGHSH, CDR2 LQKENI. The CDR3 DNA reads TGTGCCAGCTCACCAGGAGCGGGAGGGTACAATGAGCAGTTCTTC. This encodes CASSPGAGGYNEQFF.

V is TRBV9 and J is TRBJ1-1, with 7 bases aligning to TRBD1. This CDR3 is built from 16 residues. After removal of 4 bases from V and 0 bases from J, the junction contained 9 bases not matched to a gene. Germline CDR1 reads SGDLS; CDR2 reads YYNGEE. The CDR3 loop is CASSPRTGVMNTEAFF. The CDR3 DNA follows: TGTGCCAGCAGCCCCCGGACAGGAGTAATGAACACTGAAGCTTTCTTT. Full variable domain (missing parts from reference TRBV9 and TRBJ1-1): DSGVTQTPKHLITATGQRVTLRCSPRSGDLSVYWYQQSLDQGLQFLIQYYNGEERAKGNILERFSAQQFPDLHSELNLSSLELGDSALYFCASSPRTGVMNTEAFFGQGTRLTVV.

V gene TRBV6-6 combines with J gene TRBJ2-1, with no clear D. Germline V gene sequence: CDR1 MNHNY, CDR2 SVGAGI (reference sequence). This CDR3 has 13 residues. The ends were cut back, 0 bases at V and 7 bases at J, with 7 bases in the middle. The CDR3 spells CASSYSRQNEQFF. CDR3 nucleotides: TGTGCCAGCAGTTACTCGCGGCAGAATGAGCAGTTCTTC.

V is TRBV9 and J is TRBJ2-2, with a tentative D call TRBD1 (6 bases). Germline V gene sequence: CDR1 SGDLS, CDR2 YYNGEE. The CDR3 extends over 15 amino acids. V lost 0 bases to trimming and J lost 5 bases, with 11 bases between them. The CDR3 DNA reads TGTGCCAGCAGCGTAGTGTCAGGGGTGACCGGGGAGCTGTTTTTT. Its protein is CASSVVSGVTGELFF.

J is TRBJ1-5 and V is TRBV6-2 or TRBV6-3; D is uncertain. From germline, CDR1 is MNHEY and CDR2 SVGEGT. V was clipped by 4 bases and J by 4 bases, with 14 bases between them. CDR3 length equals 15 residues. CDR3 nucleotides: TGTGCCAGCAGTTTCCCGGGTGCGAGGAATCAGCCCCAGCATTTT. Its protein is CASSFPGARNQPQHF.

The chain employs TRBV11-3 and TRBJ2-3; D is perhaps TRBD2 (5 bases). The V gene lost 1 base and the J gene lost 5 bases, with 16 bases spanning the gap. CDR1 and CDR2 from the germline V gene are SGHNT and YENEEA. The CDR3 runs 16 residues. CDR3 residues: CASSLVVGGTRDTQYF. In nucleotides, the CDR3 is TGTGCCAGCAGCTTAGTGGTTGGAGGTACAAGAGATACGCAGTATTTT.

This clone was seen once. This sequence joins TRBV18 and TRBJ1-4, with 9 nucleotides matching TRBD1. Germline-derived CDR1 and CDR2 are KGHSH and LQKENI. V was clipped by 4 bases and J by 7 bases; unmatched bases: 1. CDR3 length: 13 residues. Written as DNA, the CDR3 is TGTGCCAGCTCACGGGACAGGGCTGAAAAACTGTTTTTT. Its protein is CASSRDRAEKLFF.